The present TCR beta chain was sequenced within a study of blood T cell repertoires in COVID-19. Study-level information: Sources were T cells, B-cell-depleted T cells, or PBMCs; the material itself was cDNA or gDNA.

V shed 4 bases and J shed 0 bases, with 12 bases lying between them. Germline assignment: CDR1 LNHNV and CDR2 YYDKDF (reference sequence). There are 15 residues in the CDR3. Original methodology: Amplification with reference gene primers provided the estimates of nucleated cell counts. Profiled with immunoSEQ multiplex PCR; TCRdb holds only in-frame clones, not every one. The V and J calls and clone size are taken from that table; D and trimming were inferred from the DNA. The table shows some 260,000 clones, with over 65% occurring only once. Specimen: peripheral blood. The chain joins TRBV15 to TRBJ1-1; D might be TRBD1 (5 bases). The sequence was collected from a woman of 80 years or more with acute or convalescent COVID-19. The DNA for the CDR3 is TGTGCCACCAGCAAAAGACAGCGTCTGAACACTGAAGCTTTCTTT. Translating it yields CATSKRQRLNTEAFF.